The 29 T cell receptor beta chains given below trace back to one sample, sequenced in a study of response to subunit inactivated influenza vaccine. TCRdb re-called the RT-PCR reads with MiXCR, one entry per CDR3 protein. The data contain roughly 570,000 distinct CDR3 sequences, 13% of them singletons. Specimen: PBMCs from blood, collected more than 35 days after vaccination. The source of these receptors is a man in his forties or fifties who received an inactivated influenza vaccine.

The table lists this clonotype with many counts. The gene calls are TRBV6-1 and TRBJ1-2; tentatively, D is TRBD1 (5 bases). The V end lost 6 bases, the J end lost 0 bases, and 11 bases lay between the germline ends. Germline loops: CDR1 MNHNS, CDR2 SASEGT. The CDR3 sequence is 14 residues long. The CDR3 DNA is TGTGCCAGCAGCCGGGGCCGGACTAACTATGGCTACACCTTC. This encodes CASSRGRTNYGYTF.

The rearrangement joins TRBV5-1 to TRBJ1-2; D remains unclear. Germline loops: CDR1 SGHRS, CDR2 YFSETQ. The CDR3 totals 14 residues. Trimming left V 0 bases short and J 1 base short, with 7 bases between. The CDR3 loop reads CASSLEGFNYGYTF. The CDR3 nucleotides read TGCGCCAGCAGCTTGGAAGGTTTTAACTATGGCTACACCTTC. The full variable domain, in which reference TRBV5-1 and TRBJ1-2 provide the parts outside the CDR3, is KAGVTQTPRYLIKTRGQQVTLSCSPISGHRSVSWYQQTPGQGLQFLFEYFSETQRNKGNFPGRFSGRQFSNSRSEMNVSTLELGDSALYLCASSLEGFNYGYTFGSGTRLTVV.

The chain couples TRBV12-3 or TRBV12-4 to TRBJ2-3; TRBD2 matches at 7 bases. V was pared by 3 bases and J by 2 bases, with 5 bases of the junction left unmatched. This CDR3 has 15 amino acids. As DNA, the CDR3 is TGTGCCAGCAGTTTTGGGGGAGGGGTCACAGATACGCAGTATTTT. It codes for CASSFGGGVTDTQYF.

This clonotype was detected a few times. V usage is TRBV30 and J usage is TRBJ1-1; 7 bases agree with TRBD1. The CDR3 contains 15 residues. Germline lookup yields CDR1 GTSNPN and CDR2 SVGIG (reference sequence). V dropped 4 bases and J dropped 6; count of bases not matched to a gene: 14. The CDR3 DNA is TGTGCCTGGACCCCTGGGGCAGGGGGTATGCCTGAAGCTTTCTTT. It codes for CAWTPGAGGMPEAFF.

The CDR3 bases are TGCAGTGCCCCTCGACTAGCGGGGGCCTACACAGATACGCAGTATTTT. This codes for CSAPRLAGAYTDTQYF. This chain connects TRBV20-1 to TRBJ2-3; 12 positions agree with TRBD2. The CDR3 runs to 16 residues. Germline assignment: CDR1 DFQATT and CDR2 SNEGSKA (reference sequence). Trimming cost V 6 bases and J 2 bases; bases outside gene matches: 9.

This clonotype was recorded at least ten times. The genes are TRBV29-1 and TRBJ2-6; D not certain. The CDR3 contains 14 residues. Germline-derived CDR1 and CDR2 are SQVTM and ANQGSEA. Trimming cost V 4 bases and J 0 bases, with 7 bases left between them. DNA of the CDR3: TGCAGCGTTGTGGTGAGCTCTGGGGCCAACGTCCTGACTTTC. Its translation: CSVVVSSGANVLTF. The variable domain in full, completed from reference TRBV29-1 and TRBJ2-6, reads SAVISQKPSRDICQRGTSLTIQCQVDSQVTMMFWYRQQPGQSLTLIATANQGSEATYESGFVIDKFPISRPNLTFSTLTVSNMSPEDSSIYLCSVVVSSGANVLTFGAGSRLTVL.

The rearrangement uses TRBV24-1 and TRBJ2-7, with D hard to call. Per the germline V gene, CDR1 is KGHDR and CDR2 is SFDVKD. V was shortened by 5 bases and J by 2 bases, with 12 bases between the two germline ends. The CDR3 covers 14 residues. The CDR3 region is CATSASGGTYEQYF. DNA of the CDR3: TGTGCCACCAGTGCTTCCGGCGGAACCTACGAGCAGTACTTC.

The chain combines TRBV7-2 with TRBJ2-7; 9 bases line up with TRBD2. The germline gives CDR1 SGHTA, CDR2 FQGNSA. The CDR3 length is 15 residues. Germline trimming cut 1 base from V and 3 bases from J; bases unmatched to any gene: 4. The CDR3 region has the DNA TGTGCCAGCAGCTTAGAAACTAGCGGGTTCTACGAGCAGTACTTC. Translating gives CASSLETSGFYEQYF.

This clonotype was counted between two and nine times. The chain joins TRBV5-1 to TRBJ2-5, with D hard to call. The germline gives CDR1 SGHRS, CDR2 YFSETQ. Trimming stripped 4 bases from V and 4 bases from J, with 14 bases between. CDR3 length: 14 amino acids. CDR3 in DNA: TGCGCCAGCAGCCCGGCCCGCTGGACAGAGACCCAGTACTTC. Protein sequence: CASSPARWTETQYF.

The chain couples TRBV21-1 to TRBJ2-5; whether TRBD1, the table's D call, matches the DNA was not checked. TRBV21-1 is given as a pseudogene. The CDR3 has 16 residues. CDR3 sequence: CASSYRDRGYQETQYF. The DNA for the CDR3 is TGTGCCAGCAGCTACCGGGACAGGGGTTACCAAGAGACCCAGTACTTC.

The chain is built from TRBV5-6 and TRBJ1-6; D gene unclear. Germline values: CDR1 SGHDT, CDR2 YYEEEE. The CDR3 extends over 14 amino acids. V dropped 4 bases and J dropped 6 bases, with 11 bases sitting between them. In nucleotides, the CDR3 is TGTGCCAGCAGCCCGCCCGGAGGTAATTCACCCCTCCACTTT. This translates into CASSPPGGNSPLHF. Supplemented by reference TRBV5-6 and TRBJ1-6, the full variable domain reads DAGVTQSPTHLIKTRGQQVTLRCSPKSGHDTVSWYQQALGQGPQFIFQYYEEEERQRGNFPDRFSGHQFPNYSSELNVNALLLGDSALYLCASSPPGGNSPLHFGNGTRLTVT.

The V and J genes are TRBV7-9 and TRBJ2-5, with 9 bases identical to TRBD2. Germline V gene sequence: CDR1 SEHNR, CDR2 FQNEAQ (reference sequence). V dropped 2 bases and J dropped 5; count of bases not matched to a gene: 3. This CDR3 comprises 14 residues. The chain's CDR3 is CASSLLAGVETQYF. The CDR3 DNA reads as TGTGCCAGCAGCTTATTAGCGGGGGTGGAGACCCAGTACTTC.

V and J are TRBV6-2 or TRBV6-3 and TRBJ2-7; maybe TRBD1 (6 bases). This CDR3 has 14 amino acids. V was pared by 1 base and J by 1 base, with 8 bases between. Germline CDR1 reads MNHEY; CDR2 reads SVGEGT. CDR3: CASSYYGQSYEQYF. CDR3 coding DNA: TGTGCCAGCAGTTACTACGGACAGTCCTACGAGCAGTACTTC.

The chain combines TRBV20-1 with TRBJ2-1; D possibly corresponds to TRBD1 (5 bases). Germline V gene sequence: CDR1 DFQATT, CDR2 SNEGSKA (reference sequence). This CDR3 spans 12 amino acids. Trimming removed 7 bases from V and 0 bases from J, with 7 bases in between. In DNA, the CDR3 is TGCAGTGTCAGGGACTCCTACAATGAGCAGTTCTTC. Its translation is CSVRDSYNEQFF.

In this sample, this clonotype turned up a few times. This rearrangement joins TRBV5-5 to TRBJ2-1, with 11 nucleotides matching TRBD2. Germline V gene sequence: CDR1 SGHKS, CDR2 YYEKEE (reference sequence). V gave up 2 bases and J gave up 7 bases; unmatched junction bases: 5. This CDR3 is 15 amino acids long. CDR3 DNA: TGTGCCAGCAGCTTCCTAGCGGGGGGACTGAATGAGCAGTTCTTC. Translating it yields CASSFLAGGLNEQFF.

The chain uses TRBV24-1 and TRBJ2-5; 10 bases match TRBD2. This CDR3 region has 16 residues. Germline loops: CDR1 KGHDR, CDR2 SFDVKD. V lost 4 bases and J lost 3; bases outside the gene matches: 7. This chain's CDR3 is CATSDIGLAVEETQYF. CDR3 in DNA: TGTGCCACCAGTGACATAGGACTAGCGGTGGAAGAGACCCAGTACTTC.

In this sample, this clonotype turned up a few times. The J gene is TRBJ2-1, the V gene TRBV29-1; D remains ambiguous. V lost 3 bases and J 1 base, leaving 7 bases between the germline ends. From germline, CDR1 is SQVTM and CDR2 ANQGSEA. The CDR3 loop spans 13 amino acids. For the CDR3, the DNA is TGCAGCGTTGAGTGGACGTCCTACAATGAGCAGTTCTTC. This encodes CSVEWTSYNEQFF.

The CDR3 DNA follows: TGTGCCAGCAGCCGCCACGCACGCGGGGGAAGGACCCAGTACTTC. This translates into CASSRHARGGRTQYF. V and J are TRBV2 and TRBJ2-5; the match to TRBD2 covers 7 bases. The junction had 14 bases not matched to a gene; V was cut back by 6 bases and J by 7 bases. This CDR3 is built from 15 residues. Germline loops: CDR1 SNHLY, CDR2 FYNNEI.

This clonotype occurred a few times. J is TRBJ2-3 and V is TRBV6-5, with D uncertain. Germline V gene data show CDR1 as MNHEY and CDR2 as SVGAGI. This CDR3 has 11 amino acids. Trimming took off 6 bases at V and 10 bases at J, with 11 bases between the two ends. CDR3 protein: CASSLGVAQYF. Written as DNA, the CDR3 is TGTGCCAGCAGCCTCGGAGTGGCGCAGTATTTT.

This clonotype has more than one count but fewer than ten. The CDR3 sequence is CSARDVGGPSYNEQFF. The CDR3 DNA sequence: TGCAGTGCTAGAGATGTGGGGGGGCCCTCCTACAATGAGCAGTTCTTC. The chain recombines TRBV20-1 with TRBJ2-1; tentative D call: TRBD2 (7 bases). CDR3 length: 16 residues. V dropped 0 bases and J dropped 0 bases, with 12 bases sitting between them. Germline V CDR1 and CDR2: DFQATT, SNEGSKA (reference sequence).

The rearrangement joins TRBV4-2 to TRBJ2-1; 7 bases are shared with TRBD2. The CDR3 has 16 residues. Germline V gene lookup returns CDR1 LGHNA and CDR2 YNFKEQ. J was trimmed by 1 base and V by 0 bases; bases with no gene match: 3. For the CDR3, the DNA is TGTGCCAGCAGCCAAGAGGGAGGGTTTTCCTACAATGAGCAGTTCTTC. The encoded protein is CASSQEGGFSYNEQFF.

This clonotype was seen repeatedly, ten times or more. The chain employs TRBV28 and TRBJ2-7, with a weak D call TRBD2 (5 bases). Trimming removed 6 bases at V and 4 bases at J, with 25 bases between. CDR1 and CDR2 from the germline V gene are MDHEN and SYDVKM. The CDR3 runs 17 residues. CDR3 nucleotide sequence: TGTGCCAGCAGCTCCGGCGCGGGTTGGTCCGTTACTTACGAGCAGTACTTC. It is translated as CASSSGAGWSVTYEQYF.

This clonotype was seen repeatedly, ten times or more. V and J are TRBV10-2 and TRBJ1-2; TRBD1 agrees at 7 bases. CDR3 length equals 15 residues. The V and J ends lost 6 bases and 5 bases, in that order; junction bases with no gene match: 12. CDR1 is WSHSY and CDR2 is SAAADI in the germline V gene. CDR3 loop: CASSQTSGQIYGYTF. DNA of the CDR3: TGCGCCAGCAGCCAGACCTCGGGACAGATATATGGCTACACCTTC.

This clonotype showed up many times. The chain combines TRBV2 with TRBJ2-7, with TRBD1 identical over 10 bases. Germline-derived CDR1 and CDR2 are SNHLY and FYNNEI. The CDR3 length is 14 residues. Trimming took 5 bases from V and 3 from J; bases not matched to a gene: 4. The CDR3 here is CASSWDRGDYEQYF. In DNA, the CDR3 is TGTGCCAGCAGTTGGGACAGGGGCGACTACGAGCAGTACTTC.

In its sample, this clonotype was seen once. Here the CDR3 reads CASSLVPPPGEQYF. The CDR3 region has the DNA TGTGCCAGCAGCTTAGTGCCGCCACCAGGAGAGCAGTACTTC. The rearrangement uses TRBV7-9 and TRBJ2-7; D call uncertain. V gave up 1 base and J gave up 7 bases, with 14 bases separating them. Germline CDR1 is SEHNR and CDR2 is FQNEAQ (reference sequence). The CDR3 sequence is 14 residues long.

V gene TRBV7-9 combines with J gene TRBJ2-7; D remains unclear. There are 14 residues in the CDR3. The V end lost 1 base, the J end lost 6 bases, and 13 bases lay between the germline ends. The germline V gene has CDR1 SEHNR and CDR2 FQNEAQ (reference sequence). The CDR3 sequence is CASSLDRRDGEQYF. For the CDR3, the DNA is TGTGCCAGCAGCTTAGACAGAAGAGACGGCGAGCAGTACTTC.

CDR3 in amino acids: CASSPSGGNRPYEQYF. Written as DNA, the CDR3 is TGTGCCAGCAGCCCTAGCGGGGGGAATCGACCCTACGAGCAGTACTTC. The chain is built from TRBV27 and TRBJ2-7; 11 bases line up with TRBD2. V trimming: 6 bases; J trimming: 2 bases; junction bases outside the gene matches: 9. Germline assignment: CDR1 MNHEY and CDR2 SMNVEV (reference sequence). The CDR3 length is 16 residues.

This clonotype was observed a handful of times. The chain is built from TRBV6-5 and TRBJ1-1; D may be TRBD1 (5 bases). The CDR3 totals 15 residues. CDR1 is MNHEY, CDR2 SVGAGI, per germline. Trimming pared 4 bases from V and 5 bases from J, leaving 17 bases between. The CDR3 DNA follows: TGTGCCAGCAGTTCCCTACTCAGGGCATGGACTGAAGCTTTCTTT. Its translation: CASSSLLRAWTEAFF.

CDR3 DNA sequence: TGCGCCAGCAGCCACCCCGGGAGGGTGATGAACACTGAAGCTTTCTTT. Its protein product is CASSHPGRVMNTEAFF. This chain links TRBV4-1 with TRBJ1-1; D uncertain. The CDR3 spans 16 residues. Trimming removed 3 bases at V and 0 bases at J, with 14 bases between. Germline-derived CDR1 and CDR2 are MGHRA and YSYEKL.